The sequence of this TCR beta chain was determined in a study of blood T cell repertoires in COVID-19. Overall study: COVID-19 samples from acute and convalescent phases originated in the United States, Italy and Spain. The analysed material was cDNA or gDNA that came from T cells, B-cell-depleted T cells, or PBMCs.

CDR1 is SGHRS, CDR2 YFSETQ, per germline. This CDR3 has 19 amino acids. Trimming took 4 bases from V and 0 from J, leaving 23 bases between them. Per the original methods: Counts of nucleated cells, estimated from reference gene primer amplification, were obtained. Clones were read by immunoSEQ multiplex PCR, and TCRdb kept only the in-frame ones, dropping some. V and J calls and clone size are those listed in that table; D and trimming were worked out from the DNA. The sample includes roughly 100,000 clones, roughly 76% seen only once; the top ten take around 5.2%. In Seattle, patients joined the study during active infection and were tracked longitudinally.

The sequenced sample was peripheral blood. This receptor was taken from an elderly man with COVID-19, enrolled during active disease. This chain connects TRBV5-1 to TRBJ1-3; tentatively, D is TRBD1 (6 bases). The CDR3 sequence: CASSVGEGTLSSSGNTIYF. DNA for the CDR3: TGCGCCAGCAGCGTTGGGGAAGGGACACTTTCGAGCTCTGGAAACACCATATATTTT.